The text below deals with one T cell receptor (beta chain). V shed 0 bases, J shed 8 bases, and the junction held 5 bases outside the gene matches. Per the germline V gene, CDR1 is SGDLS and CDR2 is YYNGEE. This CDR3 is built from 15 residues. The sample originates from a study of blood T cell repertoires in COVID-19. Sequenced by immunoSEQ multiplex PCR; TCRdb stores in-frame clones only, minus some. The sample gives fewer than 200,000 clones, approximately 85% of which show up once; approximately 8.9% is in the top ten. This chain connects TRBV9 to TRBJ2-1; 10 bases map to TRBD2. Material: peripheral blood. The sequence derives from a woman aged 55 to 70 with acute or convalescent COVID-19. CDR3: CASSVASGRRDEQFF. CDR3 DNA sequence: TGTGCCAGCAGCGTAGCTAGCGGGAGAAGGGATGAGCAGTTCTTC.